This T cell receptor (beta chain) was identified in a study of cytomegalovirus exposure and HLA in healthy donors. The study's findings and limits: Further analysis, carried out later, found HLA-associated TCR beta chains more clonally expanded than equally common other chains.

The primer mix had 60 Vbeta and 13 Jbeta primers. Sequencing used immunoSEQ multiplex PCR; TCRdb keeps in-frame clones, though not all of them. The sample yields some 130,000 clones, 75% to 85% seen once. This clone showed up just a few times. Its antigen is not known. Trimming took 7 bases from V and 1 from J, leaving 7 bases between them. Per the germline V gene, CDR1 is MNHNY and CDR2 is SVGAGI (reference sequence). This CDR3 is 12 amino acids long. Sample: PBMCs. The source of this sequence is a male donor in good health and CMV-seronegative. This chain joins TRBV6-6 and TRBJ1-1, with D unclear. The DNA of the CDR3 is TGTGCCAGCACTCCGGGGAACACTGAAGCTTTCTTT. Translation: CASTPGNTEAFF.